The 31 T cell receptor beta chains below all came from one sample that was sequenced in a study of T cells in Graves' hyperthyroidism and ophthalmopathy. Researchers amplified the TCR beta CDR3 regions from RNA transcripts. Carried out on the TCR CDR3, a first-round RT-PCR used the HTBI primer set. TCRdb re-analysed the multiplex PCR reads in MiXCR, keeping a single row per CDR3 protein. The sample consists of hundreds of thousands of distinct CDR3 sequences, less than 20% of them appearing once. Sequenced: blood. The receptors were sampled from a woman younger than 35 with Graves' hyperthyroidism.

The V call is TRBV5-4, the J call TRBJ2-7; TRBD2 agrees at 9 bases. This CDR3 has 14 residues. The V gene end was trimmed by 0 bases and the J gene end by 5 bases; junction bases not matched to a gene: 3. The germline V gene encodes CDR1 SGHNT and CDR2 YYREEE (reference sequence). In nucleotides, the CDR3 is TGTGCCAGCAGCTTGGTAGGGACTAGCCACGAGCAGTACTTC. This gives the protein CASSLVGTSHEQYF.

This clonotype was recorded many times. The rearrangement joins TRBV15 to TRBJ2-2; D not resolved. V was trimmed by 3 bases and J by 2 bases, leaving 10 bases between them. Looked up from germline, CDR1 is LNHNV and CDR2 is YYDKDF (reference sequence). The CDR3 contains 15 residues. The CDR3 DNA reads TGTGCCACCAGCAGGTGGGCGGCCAACACCGGGGAGCTGTTTTTT. Its protein product is CATSRWAANTGELFF. Together with reference TRBV15 and TRBJ2-2, the CDR3 gives the full variable domain: DAMVIQNPRYQVTQFGKPVTLSCSQTLNHNVMYWYQQKSSQAPKLLFHYYDKDFNNEADTPDNFQSRRPNTSFCFLDIRSPGLGDTAMYLCATSRWAANTGELFFGEGSRLTVL.

The rearrangement joins TRBV20-1 to TRBJ2-3, with 11 bases fitting TRBD2. The CDR3 length is 16 residues. J lost 10 bases, V lost 0 bases, and 12 bases had no gene match. The germline gives CDR1 DFQATT, CDR2 SNEGSKA (reference sequence). This chain's CDR3 is CSARDFTSGSPAAQYF. In DNA, the CDR3 is TGCAGTGCTAGAGATTTTACTAGCGGGAGTCCCGCCGCGCAGTATTTT.

A few counts support this clonotype. A much bigger clone sits one base away, suggesting this may be a read error. V is TRBV2 and J is TRBJ2-7, with D perhaps matching TRBD1 (5 bases). The CDR3 is 14 residues long. Germline loops: CDR1 SNHLY, CDR2 FYNNEI. The CDR3 DNA reads as TGTGCCAGCAGTGAGAAGGGGTCGGCCTACGAGAAGTACTTC. Translation gives CASSEKGSAYEKYF. The full variable domain, rest sourced from reference TRBV2 and TRBJ2-7, is EPEVTQTPSHQVTQMGQEVILRCVPISNHLYFYWYRQILGQKVEFLVSFYNNEISEKSEIFDDQFSVERPDGSNFTLKIRSTKLEDSAMYFCASSEKGSAYEKYFGPGTRLTVT.

This rearrangement joins TRBV3-1 to TRBJ2-3; no reliable D call. Trimming left V 3 bases short and J 1 base short, with 11 bases between. This CDR3 region has 15 residues. Germline lookup yields CDR1 LGHDT and CDR2 YNNKEL (reference sequence). This CDR3 is CASSQASRGTDTQYF. CDR3 DNA: TGTGCCAGCAGCCAGGCCTCTAGGGGCACAGATACGCAGTATTTT.

This clonotype was seen more than once but under ten times. The chain combines TRBV25-1 with TRBJ2-1; unclear D gene. From germline, CDR1 is MGHDK and CDR2 SYGVNS. Trimming pared 7 bases from V and 7 bases from J, leaving 11 bases between. This CDR3 spans 12 amino acids. This CDR3 reads CASTASSNEQFF. DNA for the CDR3: TGTGCCAGCACCGCATCCTCGAATGAGCAGTTCTTC.

This clonotype occurred many times. This chain connects TRBV20-1 to TRBJ2-7, with 12 bases matching TRBD2. CDR3 length: 17 amino acids. V dropped 0 bases and J dropped 6; count of bases not matched to a gene: 12. Germline V gene data show CDR1 as DFQATT and CDR2 as SNEGSKA (reference sequence). In DNA, the CDR3 is TGCAGTGCTAGAGATAGAAAGGGACTAGCGGGCTTCGGCGAGCAGTACTTC. Translated: CSARDRKGLAGFGEQYF.

In its sample, this clonotype was seen a few times. J is TRBJ1-2 and V is TRBV6-1, with D perhaps matching TRBD1 (6 bases). Germline CDR1 is MNHNS and CDR2 is SASEGT. The CDR3 covers 13 residues. Trimming took off 8 bases at V and 7 bases at J, with 17 bases between the two ends. CDR3 nucleotides: TGTGCCAGCGGCCGGACAGAACTTAGTGGCTACACCTTC. Translation gives CASGRTELSGYTF.

This clonotype turned up a few times. This rearrangement joins TRBV12-3 or TRBV12-4 to TRBJ2-7; 11 bases agree with TRBD1. The V and J ends lost 5 bases and 3 bases, in that order; junction bases with no gene match: 9. The CDR3 is 16 residues long. CDR3 DNA sequence: TGTGCCAGCAGTCCCGGCGGGACAGGGGGATTCTACGAGCAGTACTTC. Translated, it gives CASSPGGTGGFYEQYF.

The chain carries TRBV27 and TRBJ2-2, with 9 bases matching TRBD1. With V trimmed by 6 bases and J by 5 bases, 13 bases remained unmatched. Germline V gene lookup returns CDR1 MNHEY and CDR2 SMNVEV (reference sequence). This CDR3 comprises 17 residues. The DNA for the CDR3 is TGTGCCAGCAGCAAAATCCCGGGGACAGGGAGGACCGGGGAGCTGTTTTTT. Protein: CASSKIPGTGRTGELFF.

This clonotype was recorded many times. V is TRBV12-3 or TRBV12-4 and J is TRBJ1-5, with 7 nucleotides matching TRBD1. V shed 1 base, J shed 6 bases, and the junction held 12 bases outside the gene matches. The CDR3 loop spans 17 amino acids. CDR3 residues: CASSLGQGERAGQPQHF. The CDR3 DNA sequence: TGTGCCAGCAGTTTAGGACAGGGAGAAAGGGCGGGTCAGCCCCAGCATTTT.

This clonotype appeared a few times. This sequence joins TRBV5-1 and TRBJ2-7, with D possibly TRBD1 on 6 matching bases. There are 15 residues in the CDR3. Germline-derived CDR1 and CDR2 are SGHRS and YFSETQ. The V end lost 0 bases, the J end lost 5 bases, and 15 bases lay between the germline ends. CDR3 nucleotides: TGCGCCAGCAGCTTGGCCAAACAGGGCGGACACGAGCAGTACTTC. Translated: CASSLAKQGGHEQYF.

This clonotype occurred many times. This sequence joins TRBV3-1 and TRBJ2-2; D may be TRBD1 (6 bases). This CDR3 spans 15 amino acids. Germline V gene data show CDR1 as LGHDT and CDR2 as YNNKEL (reference sequence). Between the trimmed V and J ends, which lost 0 bases and 4 bases, there was a span of 9 bases. In DNA form, the CDR3 reads TGTGCCAGCAGCCAAGAGGGGGCGGGCACCGGGGAGCTGTTTTTT. This gives the protein CASSQEGAGTGELFF.

The rearrangement uses TRBV12-3 or TRBV12-4 and TRBJ2-7; unclear D gene. This CDR3 comprises 12 residues. Trimming shortened V by 5 bases and J by 5 bases, and 10 bases separated the two germline ends. CDR3: CASSLPRHEQYF. CDR3 in DNA: TGTGCCAGCAGTCTCCCCCGACACGAGCAGTACTTC.

V usage is TRBV20-1 and J usage is TRBJ1-6; possibly TRBD1 for D (5 bases). Germline-derived CDR1 and CDR2 are DFQATT and SNEGSKA (reference sequence). CDR3 length: 15 residues. The ends were cut back, 2 bases at V and 5 bases at J, with 13 bases in the middle. The CDR3 coding sequence is TGCAGTGCTAGAAGCGGACGGGGACATAATTCACCCCTCCACTTT. As protein: CSARSGRGHNSPLHF.

At least ten counts were recorded for this clonotype. The rearrangement links TRBV7-2 to TRBJ2-3; the D gene could be TRBD1 or TRBD2 (5 bases each). Trimming cost V 4 bases and J 7 bases, with 21 bases left between them. This CDR3 is built from 16 residues. Germline values: CDR1 SGHTA, CDR2 FQGNSA. The CDR3 region has the DNA TGTGCCAGCAGCTCTGGGACCAGAGGTCAGGCCTATACGCAGTATTTT. It specifies CASSSGTRGQAYTQYF. The complete variable domain, with remaining parts taken from reference TRBV7-2 and TRBJ2-3, reads GAGVSQSPSNKVTEKGKDVELRCDPISGHTALYWYRQSLGQGLEFLIYFQGNSAPDKSGLPSDRFSAERTGGSVSTLTIQRTQQEDSAVYLCASSSGTRGQAYTQYFGPGTRLTVL.

This clonotype was observed a few times. This rearrangement joins TRBV6-1 to TRBJ1-1; no firm D call. Germline-derived CDR1 and CDR2 are MNHNS and SASEGT. The CDR3 length is 13 residues. V shed 5 bases and J shed 0 bases, with 7 bases lying between them. The CDR3 region has the DNA TGTGCCAGCAGTCCTCCCGTGAACACTGAAGCTTTCTTT. Encoded protein: CASSPPVNTEAFF.

The sample holds a few counts of this clonotype. The V gene is TRBV6-6, the J gene TRBJ2-7; D not resolved. This CDR3 has 12 amino acids. The V and J ends lost 2 bases and 4 bases respectively, with 6 bases between them. Germline CDR1 MNHNY, CDR2 SVGAGI (reference sequence). In DNA form, the CDR3 reads TGTGCCAGCAGTTACGTCAAGTACGAGCAGTACTTC. This translates into CASSYVKYEQYF.

The chain links TRBV19 to TRBJ2-1; 14 bases match TRBD2. The CDR3 has 17 amino acids. Germline CDR1 and CDR2: LNHDA and SQIVND (reference sequence). Trimming cost V 2 bases and J 7 bases; bases outside gene matches: 7. CDR3 sequence: CASSIKGTSGGGNEQFF. DNA of the CDR3: TGTGCCAGTAGTATAAAGGGGACTAGCGGGGGAGGAAATGAGCAGTTCTTC.

This clonotype has a handful of counts. The chain uses TRBV9 and TRBJ1-6; perhaps TRBD1 as D (6 bases). With 4 bases removed from V and 6 bases from J, the gap between germline ends came to 17 bases. Germline lookup yields CDR1 SGDLS and CDR2 YYNGEE. The CDR3 sequence is 16 residues long. Here the CDR3 DNA reads TGTGCCAGCAGCCCCCGCGGGGGGCAGGGTAATTCACCCCTCCACTTT. The encoded protein is CASSPRGGQGNSPLHF. The entire variable domain, with the rest obtained from reference TRBV9 and TRBJ1-6, is as follows: DSGVTQTPKHLITATGQRVTLRCSPRSGDLSVYWYQQSLDQGLQFLIQYYNGEERAKGNILERFSAQQFPDLHSELNLSSLELGDSALYFCASSPRGGQGNSPLHFGNGTRLTVT.

This chain joins TRBV5-5 and TRBJ2-3; D might be TRBD1 (6 bases). The V end was cut by 1 base, the J end by 6 bases, with 15 bases between. The germline V gene encodes CDR1 SGHKS and CDR2 YYEKEE (reference sequence). The CDR3 runs to 15 residues. In DNA, the CDR3 is TGTGCCAGCAGCTTGAAAACAGGGAGATGGGATACGCAGTATTTT. Encoded protein: CASSLKTGRWDTQYF.

This clonotype appeared a few times. This sequence joins TRBV27 and TRBJ2-2; D unclear. CDR3 length equals 12 residues. V was trimmed by 6 bases and J by 7 bases, leaving 9 bases between them. Germline CDR1 MNHEY, CDR2 SMNVEV (reference sequence). CDR3 residues: CASRRAGGELFF. The CDR3 nucleotides are TGTGCCAGCAGACGGGCCGGCGGGGAGCTGTTTTTT.

This clonotype has ten or more counts. This chain uses TRBV5-8 with TRBJ2-5; 8 nucleotides align to TRBD2. Germline loops: CDR1 SGHTS, CDR2 YDEGEE. The CDR3 covers 17 residues. The V gene end was trimmed by 3 bases and the J gene end by 3 bases; junction bases not matched to a gene: 13. The CDR3 sequence is CASSSRVAGGWKETQYF. The DNA for the CDR3 is TGTGCCAGCAGCTCTAGGGTTGCGGGAGGATGGAAAGAGACCCAGTACTTC.

There are many counts of this clonotype. This sequence joins TRBV2 and TRBJ2-7; D remains ambiguous. The V end lost 1 base, the J end lost 0 bases, and 16 bases lay between the germline ends. Germline V gene data show CDR1 as SNHLY and CDR2 as FYNNEI. The CDR3 is made up of 17 amino acids. CDR3 in amino acids: CASSEGGRIPNSYEQYF. The CDR3 DNA is TGTGCCAGCAGTGAAGGGGGTCGGATACCAAACTCCTACGAGCAGTACTTC.

This clonotype was found a few times. V is TRBV10-3 and J is TRBJ1-5, with D uncertain. Trimming removed 6 bases at V and 9 bases at J, with 12 bases between. Germline CDR1 and CDR2: ENHRY and SYGVKD. CDR3 size: 12 residues. The CDR3: CAIRDEPGPQHF. For the CDR3, the DNA is TGTGCCATCAGGGACGAGCCGGGGCCCCAGCATTTT.

Many counts were recorded for this clonotype. The chain is built from TRBV6-1 and TRBJ2-5; D may be TRBD1 (6 bases). The germline V and J ends were trimmed by 7 bases and 5 bases, with 17 bases remaining between them. Germline CDR1 MNHNS, CDR2 SASEGT. CDR3 length: 14 residues. The CDR3: CASTRAGVYETQYF. Written as DNA, the CDR3 is TGTGCCAGCACTCGGGCAGGGGTTTACGAGACCCAGTACTTC.

Ten or more counts support this clonotype. The V call is TRBV12-3 or TRBV12-4, the J call TRBJ1-2; the D gene is possibly TRBD1 (5 bases). The CDR3 has 13 residues. V lost 5 bases, J lost 3 bases, and 10 bases lay in between. CDR3 sequence reads: CASSNGGYYGYTF. The CDR3 nucleotides are TGTGCCAGCAGTAACGGGGGGTACTATGGCTACACCTTC.

The chain links TRBV3-1 to TRBJ2-2; maybe TRBD2 (6 bases). V lost 1 base and J lost 4, with 16 bases in between. CDR1 is LGHDT and CDR2 is YNNKEL in the germline V gene (reference sequence). The CDR3 spans 17 residues. The DNA for the CDR3 is TGTGCCAGCAGCCAAGCCTCGGAGGGACTCACCACCGGGGAGCTGTTTTTT. Its translation: CASSQASEGLTTGELFF. Filled out from reference TRBV3-1 and TRBJ2-2, the complete variable domain reads DTAVSQTPKYLVTQMGNDKSIKCEQNLGHDTMYWYKQDSKKFLKIMFSYNNKELIINETVPNRFSPKSPDKAHLNLHINSLELGDSAVYFCASSQASEGLTTGELFFGEGSRLTVL.

This clonotype was counted a few times. The gene calls are TRBV4-3 and TRBJ1-2; D is perhaps TRBD1 (5 bases). This CDR3 has 16 residues. The V and J ends lost 3 bases and 6 bases respectively, with 20 bases between them. Germline lookup yields CDR1 LGHNA and CDR2 YSLEER. The CDR3: CASSHDLRDAGNGYTF. The CDR3 DNA reads TGCGCCAGCAGCCACGACCTCCGGGACGCGGGGAATGGCTACACCTTC.

Ten or more counts support this clonotype. The chain's CDR3 is CASSLQGVTRDTEAFF. CDR3 in DNA: TGTGCCAGTAGCCTACAGGGGGTCACGAGGGATACTGAAGCTTTCTTT. The rearrangement joins TRBV19 to TRBJ1-1, with 8 bases fitting TRBD1. The CDR3 spans 16 residues. The trim removed 6 bases at V and 5 bases at J, leaving 14 bases unmatched. Germline lookup yields CDR1 LNHDA and CDR2 SQIVND (reference sequence).

This clonotype was recorded many times. The V and J genes are TRBV4-3 and TRBJ2-1; maybe TRBD1 (6 bases). Germline CDR1 LGHNA, CDR2 YSLEER. Trimming stripped 0 bases from V and 0 bases from J, with 12 bases between. The CDR3 spans 17 residues. The CDR3 region is CASSQDGTLHSYNEQFF. DNA of the CDR3: TGCGCCAGCAGCCAAGATGGGACACTCCACTCCTACAATGAGCAGTTCTTC.